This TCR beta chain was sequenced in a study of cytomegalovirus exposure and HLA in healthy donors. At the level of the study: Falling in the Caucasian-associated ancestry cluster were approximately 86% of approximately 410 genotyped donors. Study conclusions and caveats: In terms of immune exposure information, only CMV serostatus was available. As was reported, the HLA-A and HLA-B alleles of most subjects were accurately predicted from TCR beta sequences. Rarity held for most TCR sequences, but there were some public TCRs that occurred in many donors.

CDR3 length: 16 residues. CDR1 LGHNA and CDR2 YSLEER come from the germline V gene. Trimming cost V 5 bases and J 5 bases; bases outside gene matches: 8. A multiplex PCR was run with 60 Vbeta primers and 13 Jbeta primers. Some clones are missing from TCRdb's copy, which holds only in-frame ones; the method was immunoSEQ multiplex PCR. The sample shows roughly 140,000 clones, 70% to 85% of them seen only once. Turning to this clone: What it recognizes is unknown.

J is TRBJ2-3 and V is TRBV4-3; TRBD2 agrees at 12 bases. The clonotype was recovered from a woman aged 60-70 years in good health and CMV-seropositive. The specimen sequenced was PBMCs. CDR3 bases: TGCGCCAGCAGCTCTAGCGGGAGGGGGTTTGGAGATACGCAGTATTTT. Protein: CASSSSGRGFGDTQYF.